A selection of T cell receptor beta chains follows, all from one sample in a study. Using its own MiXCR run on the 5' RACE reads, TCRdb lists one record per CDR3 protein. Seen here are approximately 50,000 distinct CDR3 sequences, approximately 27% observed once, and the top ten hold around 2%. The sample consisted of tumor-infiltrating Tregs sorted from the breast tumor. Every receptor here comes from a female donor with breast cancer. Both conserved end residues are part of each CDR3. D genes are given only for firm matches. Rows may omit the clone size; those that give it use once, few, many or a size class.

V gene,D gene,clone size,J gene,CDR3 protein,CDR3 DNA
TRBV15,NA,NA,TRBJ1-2,CATSRDGGTTLGYTF,TGTGCCACCAGCAGAGATGGGGGGACAACTCTTGGCTACACCTTC
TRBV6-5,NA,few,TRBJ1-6,CASGGRSYNSPPHF,TGTGCCAGCGGGGGGAGGTCCTATAATTCACCCCCCCACTTT
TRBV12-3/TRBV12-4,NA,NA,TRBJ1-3,CASSLRSGNTIYF,TGTGCCAGCAGTCTACGTTCTGGAAACACCATATATTTT
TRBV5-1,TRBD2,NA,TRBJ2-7,CASSLVMSGGAETEQYF,TGCGCCAGCAGCTTGGTTATGAGCGGGGGGGCGGAGACCGAGCAGTACTTC
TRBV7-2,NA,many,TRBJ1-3,CASSLGPSSGNTIYF,TGTGCCAGCAGCTTGGGACCGAGCTCTGGAAACACCATATATTTT
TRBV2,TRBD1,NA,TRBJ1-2,CASRDRGQVNYGYTF,TGTGCCAGCCGGGACAGGGGGCAAGTAAACTATGGCTACACCTTC
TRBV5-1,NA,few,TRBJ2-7,CASSPESVAEQYF,TGCGCCAGCAGCCCAGAAAGCGTTGCCGAGCAGTACTTC
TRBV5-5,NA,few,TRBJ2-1,CASRAREQFF,TGTGCCAGCAGAGCTAGGGAGCAGTTCTTC
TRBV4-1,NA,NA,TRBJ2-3,CASSRGPRQGGTGTQYF,TGCGCCAGCAGCCGAGGTCCTAGGCAGGGGGGGACAGGTACGCAGTATTTT
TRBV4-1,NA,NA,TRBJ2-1,CASSQVDMGISSYNEQFF,TGCGCCAGCAGCCAAGTTGATATGGGGATCAGCTCCTACAATGAGCAGTTCTTC
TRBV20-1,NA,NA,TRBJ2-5,CSARVPGPQETQYF,TGCAGTGCTAGAGTGCCAGGGCCCCAAGAGACCCAGTACTTC
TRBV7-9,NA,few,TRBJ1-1,CASTSYGMAEAFF,TGTGCCAGCACCTCGTACGGGATGGCTGAAGCTTTCTTT
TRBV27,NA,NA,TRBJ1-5,CASSRQIGANQPQHF,TGTGCCAGCAGCAGACAAATTGGGGCGAATCAGCCCCAGCATTTT
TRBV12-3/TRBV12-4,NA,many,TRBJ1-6,CASSPSRPGIGQNSPLHF,TGTGCCAGCAGTCCCTCCCGCCCCGGAATTGGGCAAAATTCACCCCTCCACTTT
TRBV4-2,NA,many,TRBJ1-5,CASSQVEGQKNQPQHF,TGTGCCAGCAGCCAAGTCGAAGGACAGAAGAATCAGCCCCAGCATTTT
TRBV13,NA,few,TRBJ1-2,CASSEPPPRGTNYGYTF,TGTGCCAGCAGCGAGCCTCCCCCAAGGGGTACGAACTATGGCTACACCTTC
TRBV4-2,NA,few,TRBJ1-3,CASSLELRGSSGNTIYF,TGTGCCAGCAGCCTAGAACTCAGGGGTAGCTCTGGAAACACCATATATTTT
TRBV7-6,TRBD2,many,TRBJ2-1,CASSYGTRSGEQFF,TGTGCCAGCAGCTACGGGACTAGGTCTGGTGAGCAGTTCTTC
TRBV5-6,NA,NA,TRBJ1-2,CASGPGQDYGYTF,TGTGCCAGCGGCCCAGGGCAGGACTATGGCTACACCTTC
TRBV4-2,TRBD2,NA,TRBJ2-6,CASSQEGLAILSGANVLTF,TGTGCCAGCAGCCAAGAGGGACTAGCGATACTCTCTGGGGCCAACGTCCTGACTTTC
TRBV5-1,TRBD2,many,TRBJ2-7,CASSLAGTSGDEYF,TGCGCCAGCAGCTTGGCCGGGACTAGCGGAGACGAGTACTTC
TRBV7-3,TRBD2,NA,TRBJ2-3,CASSREGRGTDTQYF,TGTGCCAGCAGCCGGGAGGGCCGAGGCACAGATACGCAGTATTTT
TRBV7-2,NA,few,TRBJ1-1,CASSPTRHYTEAFF,TGTGCCAGCAGCCCAACGCGGCACTACACTGAAGCTTTCTTT
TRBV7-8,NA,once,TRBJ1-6,CASSFDRASSYNSPLHF,TGTGCCAGCAGCTTCGATAGGGCGAGCTCCTATAATTCACCCCTCCACTTT
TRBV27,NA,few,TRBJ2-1,CASSSPPYNEQFF,TGTGCCAGCAGTTCACCCCCATACAATGAGCAGTTCTTC
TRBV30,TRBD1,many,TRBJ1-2,CACGTGVRGYTF,TGTGCCTGCGGAACAGGGGTTCGTGGCTACACCTTC
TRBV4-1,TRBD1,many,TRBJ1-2,CASSQPPGTRDRLFSKRDGYTF,TGCGCCAGCAGCCAACCACCGGGAACCCGGGACAGGCTCTTTTCAAAGCGGGATGGCTACACCTTC
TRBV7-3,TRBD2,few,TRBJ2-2,CASSPRAGRGTGELFF,TGTGCCAGCAGCCCAAGAGCGGGGCGCGGCACCGGGGAGCTGTTTTTT
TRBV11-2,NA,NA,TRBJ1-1,CASSLAPVARHSNTEAFF,TGTGCCAGCAGCTTAGCCCCCGTGGCAAGACATTCGAACACTGAAGCTTTCTTT
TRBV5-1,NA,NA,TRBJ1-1,CASSLAGGEEAFF,TGCGCCAGCAGCTTGGCCGGCGGGGAGGAAGCTTTCTTT
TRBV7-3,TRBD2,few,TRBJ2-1,CASSLSSGGSSYNEQFF,TGTGCCAGCAGCTTATCGTCAGGCGGGAGCTCCTACAATGAGCAGTTCTTC